This TCR beta chain was found in a study of T cells after yellow fever vaccination. Findings and caveats of the study: Of the clonotypes, a small share occurred in both CD4 and CD8 compartments.

The 5'RACE template-switching step produced TCR cDNA and added a universal primer site and UMIs. TCRdb called the 5' RACE reads again in MiXCR, with one record for every CDR3 protein. The sample shows 300,000 to 400,000 distinct CDR3 sequences, 6% to 8% of them seen only once. The CDR3 is 16 amino acids. With V trimmed by 5 bases and J by 4 bases, 9 bases remained unmatched. Germline V lookup: CDR1 DFQATT, CDR2 SNEGSKA (reference sequence). Details on this clonotype: Its antigen is still unknown.

The specimen comprised PBMCs, sampled 5 days after the yellow fever booster vaccination. The rearrangement joins TRBV20-1 to TRBJ2-3, with 13 nucleotides matching TRBD2. The sequence was collected from a man aged 25-45 years who received the YFV17D yellow fever vaccine. The CDR3 DNA reads as TGCAGTGCTCTGGGGACTAGCGGGACACCCTCAGATACGCAGTATTTT. This codes for CSALGTSGTPSDTQYF.